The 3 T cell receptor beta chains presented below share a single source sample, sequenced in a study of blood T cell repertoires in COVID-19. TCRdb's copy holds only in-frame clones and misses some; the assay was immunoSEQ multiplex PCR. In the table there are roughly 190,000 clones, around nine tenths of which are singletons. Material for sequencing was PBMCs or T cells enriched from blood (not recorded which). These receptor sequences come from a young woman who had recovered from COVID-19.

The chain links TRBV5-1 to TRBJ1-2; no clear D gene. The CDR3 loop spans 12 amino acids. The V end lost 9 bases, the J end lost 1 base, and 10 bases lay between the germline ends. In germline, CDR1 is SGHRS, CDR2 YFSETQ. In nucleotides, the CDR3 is TGCGCCACCGGTGAGGATAACTATGGCTACACCTTC. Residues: CATGEDNYGYTF.

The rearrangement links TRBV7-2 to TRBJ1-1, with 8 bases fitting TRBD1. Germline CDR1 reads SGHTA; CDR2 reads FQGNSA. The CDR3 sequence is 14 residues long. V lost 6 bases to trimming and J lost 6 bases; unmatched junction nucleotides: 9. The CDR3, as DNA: TGTGCCAGCAGGAGACAGGGGCTCAGCCCTGAAGCTTTCTTT. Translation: CASRRQGLSPEAFF.

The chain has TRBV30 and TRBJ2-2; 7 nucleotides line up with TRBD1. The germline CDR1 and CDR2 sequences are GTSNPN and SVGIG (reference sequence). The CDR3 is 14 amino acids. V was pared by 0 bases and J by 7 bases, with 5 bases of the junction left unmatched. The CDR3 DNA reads TGTGCCTGGAGTGTAAGACAGGGCGGCGGGGAGCTGTTTTTT. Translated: CAWSVRQGGGELFF.